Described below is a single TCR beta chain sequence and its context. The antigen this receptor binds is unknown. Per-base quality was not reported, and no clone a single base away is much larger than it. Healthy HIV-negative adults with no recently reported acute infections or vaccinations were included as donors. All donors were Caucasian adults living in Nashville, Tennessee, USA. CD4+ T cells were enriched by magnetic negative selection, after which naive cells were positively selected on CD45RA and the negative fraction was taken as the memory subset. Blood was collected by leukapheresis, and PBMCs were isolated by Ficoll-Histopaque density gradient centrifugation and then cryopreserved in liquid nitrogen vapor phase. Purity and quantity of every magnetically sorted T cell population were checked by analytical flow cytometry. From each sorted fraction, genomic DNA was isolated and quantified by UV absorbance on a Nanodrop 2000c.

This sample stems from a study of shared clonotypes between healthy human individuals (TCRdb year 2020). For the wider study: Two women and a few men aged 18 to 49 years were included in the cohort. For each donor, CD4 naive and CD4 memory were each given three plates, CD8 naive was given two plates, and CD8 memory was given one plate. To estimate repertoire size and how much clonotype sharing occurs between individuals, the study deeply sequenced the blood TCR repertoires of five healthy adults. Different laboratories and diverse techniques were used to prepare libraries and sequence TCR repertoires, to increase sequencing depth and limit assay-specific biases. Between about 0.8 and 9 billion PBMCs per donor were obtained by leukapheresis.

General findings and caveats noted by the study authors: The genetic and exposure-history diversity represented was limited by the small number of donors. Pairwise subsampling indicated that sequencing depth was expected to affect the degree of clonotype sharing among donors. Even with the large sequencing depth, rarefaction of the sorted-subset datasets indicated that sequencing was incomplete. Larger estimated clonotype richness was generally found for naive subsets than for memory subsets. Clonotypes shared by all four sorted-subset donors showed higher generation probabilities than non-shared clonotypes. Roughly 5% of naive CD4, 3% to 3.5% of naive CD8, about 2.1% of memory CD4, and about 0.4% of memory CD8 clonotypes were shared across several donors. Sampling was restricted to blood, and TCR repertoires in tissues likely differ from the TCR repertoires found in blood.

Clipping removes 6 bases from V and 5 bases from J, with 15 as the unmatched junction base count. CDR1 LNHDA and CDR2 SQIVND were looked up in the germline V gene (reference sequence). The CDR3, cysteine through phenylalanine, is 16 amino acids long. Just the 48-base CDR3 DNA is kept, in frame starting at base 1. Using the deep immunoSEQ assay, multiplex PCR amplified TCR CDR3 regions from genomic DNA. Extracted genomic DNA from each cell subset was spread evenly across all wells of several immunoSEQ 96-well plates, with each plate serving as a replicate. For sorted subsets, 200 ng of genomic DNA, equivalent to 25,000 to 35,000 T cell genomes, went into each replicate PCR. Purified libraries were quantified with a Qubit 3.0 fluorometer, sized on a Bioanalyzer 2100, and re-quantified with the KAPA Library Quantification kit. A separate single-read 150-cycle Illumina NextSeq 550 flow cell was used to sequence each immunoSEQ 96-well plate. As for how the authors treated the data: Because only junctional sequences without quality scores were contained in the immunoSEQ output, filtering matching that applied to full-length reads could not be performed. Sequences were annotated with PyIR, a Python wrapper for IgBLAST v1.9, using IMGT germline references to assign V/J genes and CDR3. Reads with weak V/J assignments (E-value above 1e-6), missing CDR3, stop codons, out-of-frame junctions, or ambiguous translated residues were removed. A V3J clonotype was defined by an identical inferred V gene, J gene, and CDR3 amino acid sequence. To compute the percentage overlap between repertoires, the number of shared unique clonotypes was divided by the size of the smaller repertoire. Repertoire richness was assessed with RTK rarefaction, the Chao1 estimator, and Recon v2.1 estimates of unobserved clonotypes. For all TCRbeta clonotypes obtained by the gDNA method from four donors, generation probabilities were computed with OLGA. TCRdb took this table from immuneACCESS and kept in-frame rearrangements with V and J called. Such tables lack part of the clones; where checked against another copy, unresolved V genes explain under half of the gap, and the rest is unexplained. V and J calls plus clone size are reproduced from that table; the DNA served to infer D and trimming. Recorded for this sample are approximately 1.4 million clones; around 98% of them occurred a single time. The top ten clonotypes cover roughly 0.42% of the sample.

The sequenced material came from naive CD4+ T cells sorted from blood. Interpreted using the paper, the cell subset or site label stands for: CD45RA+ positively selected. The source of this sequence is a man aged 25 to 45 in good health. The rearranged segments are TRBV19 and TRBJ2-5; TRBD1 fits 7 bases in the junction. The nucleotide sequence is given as TGTGCCAGTAGCCTAATAACCGGGACAGTACTTGAGACCCAGTACTTC. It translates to CASSLITGTVLETQYF.